Listed below are T cell receptor beta chains from one sample, sequenced in a study of blood T cell repertoires in COVID-19. Method: immunoSEQ multiplex PCR; TCRdb's copy keeps in-frame clones and lacks some. The repertoire holds nearly 200,000 clones, with 85% as singletons. Input material: peripheral blood. The receptors come from a man in his sixties with COVID-19, enrolled during active disease. The CDR3 runs from the conserved cysteine through the conserved F or W. Each record gives: V gene, J gene, CDR3 protein.

TRBV21-1,TRBJ1-2,CASSNYGQVLLYGYTF
TRBV27,TRBJ2-5,CASTAGRALGGTQYF
TRBV11-2,TRBJ2-3,CASSLDRWADTQYF
TRBV29-1,TRBJ1-2,CSVIVHGKSYGYTF
TRBV11-2,TRBJ1-6,CASSPDGGANSPLHF
TRBV19,TRBJ2-6,CASSLFSGRATGANVLTF
TRBV10-2,TRBJ1-4,CASSDRQGAWKLFF
TRBV11-3,TRBJ2-3,CASSLFGTEGDTQYF
TRBV3-1/TRBV3-2,TRBJ2-1,CASSHSVSNEQFF
TRBV9,TRBJ2-3,CASSARTTIEGDTQYF